These 22 T cell receptor beta chains were all obtained from the same sample, sequenced in a study of shared clonotypes between healthy human individuals. Produced via immunoSEQ multiplex PCR; TCRdb's table is partial and in-frame only. The repertoire holds about 2.5 million clones, with around 93% as singletons. Specimen: naive CD4+ T cells from PBMCs. Specified subset: CD45RA+ positively selected. The receptors here all came from a man younger than 30 in good health. Some clones in this sample may be carry-over from other donors' samples.

Remarks on this clone: The sample holds other DNA sequences that translate to the same CDR3. V usage is TRBV28 and J usage is TRBJ1-5, with D unclear. The CDR3 contains 12 residues. Germline V gives CDR1 MDHEN, CDR2 SYDVKM. V shed 6 bases and J shed 3 bases, with 6 bases lying between them. As DNA, the CDR3 is TGTGCCAGCAGCCCCACCAATCAGCCCCAGCATTTT. Its protein is CASSPTNQPQHF.

The V and J genes are TRBV21-1 and TRBJ1-3. TRBV21-1 is a listed pseudogene. This CDR3 has 11 amino acids. The CDR3 here is CASSTGNTIYF. CDR3 sequence (DNA): TGTGCCAGCAGCACCGGAAACACCATATATTTT.

The chain has TRBV6-5 and TRBJ1-2, with a possible D match to TRBD1 (5 bases). The germline V and J ends were trimmed by 4 bases and 3 bases, with 15 bases remaining between them. The CDR3 has 15 amino acids. CDR1 MNHEY and CDR2 SVGAGI come from the germline V gene. The CDR3 sequence: CASSSRDGGYYGYTF. As DNA, the CDR3 is TGTGCCAGCAGTTCCCGGGACGGAGGGTACTATGGCTACACCTTC.

CDR3 protein: CSVEYPDPEAFF. DNA for the CDR3: TGCAGCGTTGAATATCCAGATCCTGAAGCTTTCTTT. V gene TRBV29-1 combines with J gene TRBJ1-1; no reliable D call. Trimming took 2 bases from V and 6 from J, leaving 10 bases between them. The CDR3 has 12 residues. Looked up from germline, CDR1 is SQVTM and CDR2 is ANQGSEA.

The chain is built from TRBV4-2 and TRBJ2-1; the match to TRBD2 covers 12 bases. The CDR3 extends over 18 amino acids. Germline trimming cut 1 base from V and 6 bases from J; bases unmatched to any gene: 10. Germline V gene lookup returns CDR1 LGHNA and CDR2 YNFKEQ. For the CDR3, the DNA is TGTGCCAGCAGCCAAGGAGCAGGTTCTAGCGGGAGGGGCAATGAGCAGTTCTTC. It yields the protein CASSQGAGSSGRGNEQFF.

The chain's CDR3 is CASSPITPGQGGNTIYF. CDR3 DNA: TGTGCCAGCTCACCGATCACTCCGGGACAGGGAGGAAACACCATATATTTT. V gene TRBV18 combines with J gene TRBJ1-3, with 9 nucleotides matching TRBD1. With 3 bases clipped from V and 4 bases from J, the junction kept 10 bases outside the gene matches. Germline-derived CDR1 and CDR2 are KGHSH and LQKENI. The CDR3 length is 17 residues.

The rearrangement joins TRBV9 to TRBJ2-7; no clear D. Trimming left V 3 bases short and J 1 base short, with 11 bases between. Germline CDR1 is SGDLS and CDR2 is YYNGEE. The CDR3 has 14 residues. The CDR3 here is CASSEGMASYEQYF. The DNA of the CDR3 is TGTGCCAGCAGCGAAGGCATGGCGTCCTACGAGCAGTACTTC.

This sequence joins TRBV14 and TRBJ2-7, with 8 bases matching TRBD1. J gave up 2 bases and V 0 bases, and 3 bases lay outside the gene matches. Looked up from germline, CDR1 is SGHDN and CDR2 is FVKESK. This CDR3 region has 15 residues. DNA of the CDR3: TGTGCCAGCAGCCAAGATGGGACAGGACCCTACGAGCAGTACTTC. This codes for CASSQDGTGPYEQYF. The entire variable domain, with the rest obtained from reference TRBV14 and TRBJ2-7, is as follows: EAGVTQFPSHSVIEKGQTVTLRCDPISGHDNLYWYRRVMGKEIKFLLHFVKESKQDESGMPNNRFLAERTGGTYSTLKVQPAELEDSGVYFCASSQDGTGPYEQYFGPGTRLTVT.

V usage is TRBV6-1 and J usage is TRBJ2-7; 10 bases match TRBD1. J gave up 2 bases and V 10 bases, and 11 bases lay outside the gene matches. This CDR3 has 15 amino acids. CDR1 and CDR2 from the germline V gene are MNHNS and SASEGT. CDR3 residues: CATTGMGQGPYEQYF. DNA for the CDR3: TGTGCCACCACTGGAATGGGACAGGGGCCCTACGAGCAGTACTTC.

V usage is TRBV29-1 and J usage is TRBJ1-2; TRBD1 might be the D (6 bases). This CDR3 has 16 residues. With 6 bases removed from V and 8 bases from J, the gap between germline ends came to 28 bases. Germline-derived CDR1 and CDR2 are SQVTM and ANQGSEA. CDR3 loop: CSVEPFPLRGAGGYTF. CDR3 coding DNA: TGCAGCGTCGAACCCTTTCCCCTTCGGGGGGCGGGAGGCTACACCTTC.

This sequence joins TRBV7-2 and TRBJ2-3; 10 bases map to TRBD2. Germline CDR1 SGHTA, CDR2 FQGNSA. V shed 5 bases and J 4 bases; nucleotides not matched to a gene: 9. The CDR3 sequence is 16 residues long. The CDR3 sequence is CASSPRLAGLPDTQYF. CDR3 nucleotide sequence: TGTGCCAGCAGCCCCCGACTAGCGGGTCTCCCAGATACGCAGTATTTT. The full variable domain, in which reference TRBV7-2 and TRBJ2-3 provide the parts outside the CDR3, is GAGVSQSPSNKVTEKGKDVELRCDPISGHTALYWYRQSLGQGLEFLIYFQGNSAPDKSGLPSDRFSAERTGGSVSTLTIQRTQQEDSAVYLCASSPRLAGLPDTQYFGPGTRLTVL.

This clone was counted a few times. This CDR3 reads CASSVGSHTEAFF. The CDR3 bases are TGTGCCAGCAGTGTCGGGTCGCACACTGAAGCTTTCTTT. The chain uses TRBV2 and TRBJ1-1; D is uncertain. Germline V gene lookup returns CDR1 SNHLY and CDR2 FYNNEI. Trimming removed 4 bases from V and 3 bases from J, with 9 bases in between. The CDR3 spans 13 residues.

The chain employs TRBV30 and TRBJ1-1, with D possibly being TRBD1 (5 bases). CDR1 and CDR2 (germline): GTSNPN, SVGIG (reference sequence). The CDR3 runs to 15 residues. V lost 0 bases and J 1 base, leaving 12 bases between the germline ends. CDR3 protein: CAWSVPDRSNTEAFF. The CDR3 DNA sequence: TGTGCCTGGAGTGTACCCGACAGATCGAACACTGAAGCTTTCTTT.

This chain links TRBV9 with TRBJ2-5, with 8 bases matching TRBD2. The CDR3 spans 15 residues. Germline assignment: CDR1 SGDLS and CDR2 YYNGEE. Trimming cost V 0 bases and J 5 bases; bases outside gene matches: 6. The CDR3 region has the DNA TGTGCCAGCAGCGTAGGGATAGCGGGGTCGGAGACCCAGTACTTC. As protein: CASSVGIAGSETQYF.

The chain uses TRBV29-1 and TRBJ2-5; possible D gene TRBD1, 5 bases. The CDR3 length is 12 residues. CDR1 and CDR2 (germline): SQVTM, ANQGSEA. V was cut by 7 bases and J by 4 bases, with 13 bases left in between. DNA of the CDR3: TGCAGCGCCAAGGGCAGGGCAGAGACCCAGTACTTC. This codes for CSAKGRAETQYF.

Worth noting for this clone: Other DNA sequences in the same sample also yield this CDR3. This chain joins TRBV28 and TRBJ2-4; perhaps TRBD2 as D (6 bases). The CDR3 runs to 15 residues. Deletions cut 4 bases from V and 0 bases from J, with 10 bases between. CDR1 is MDHEN, CDR2 SYDVKM, per germline. DNA for the CDR3: TGTGCCAGCAGTTCAGAGGGACTAGCCAAAAACATTCAGTACTTC. Residues: CASSSEGLAKNIQYF.

V and J are TRBV30 and TRBJ1-2, with D uncertain. The V and J ends lost 3 bases and 1 base respectively, with 12 bases between them. CDR1 is GTSNPN and CDR2 is SVGIG in the germline V gene (reference sequence). The CDR3 spans 14 residues. CDR3 nucleotide sequence: TGTGCCTGGAGCCGGTACACCAATAACTATGGCTACACCTTC. Encoded protein: CAWSRYTNNYGYTF.

The rearrangement joins TRBV29-1 to TRBJ2-7, with 7 bases lining up with TRBD1. The CDR3 is 14 amino acids. Per germline, CDR1 SQVTM and CDR2 ANQGSEA. Germline trimming cut 6 bases from V and 3 bases from J; bases unmatched to any gene: 11. The CDR3 coding sequence is TGCAGCGTCGCATACTGGGACAGTTTCTACGAGCAGTACTTC. It encodes CSVAYWDSFYEQYF.

The chain couples TRBV9 to TRBJ1-1; tentative D call: TRBD1 (6 bases). This CDR3 is built from 14 residues. Germline CDR1 is SGDLS and CDR2 is YYNGEE. Deletions cut 3 bases from V and 2 bases from J, with 11 bases between. Written as DNA, the CDR3 is TGTGCCAGCAGCGCCCCGGGGACAAACACTGAAGCTTTCTTT. Translation: CASSAPGTNTEAFF.

This chain links TRBV7-2 with TRBJ2-3; TRBD2 matches at 10 bases. There are 18 residues in the CDR3. Per germline, CDR1 SGHTA and CDR2 FQGNSA. The J segment lost 1 base and the V segment lost 1 base, leaving 8 bases of the junction unmatched. The CDR3 nucleotides read TGTGCCAGCAGCTTAGTCGGGCTAGCGGGAGACGGCACAGATACGCAGTATTTT. It is translated as CASSLVGLAGDGTDTQYF.

The V and J genes are TRBV30 and TRBJ2-7, with 11 bases matching TRBD1. The CDR3 is made up of 15 amino acids. Trimming took 1 base from V and 0 from J; bases not matched to a gene: 2. Germline values: CDR1 GTSNPN, CDR2 SVGIG (reference sequence). The CDR3 region is CAWSGDRGNSYEQYF. The CDR3 coding sequence is TGTGCCTGGAGTGGGGACAGGGGGAACTCCTACGAGCAGTACTTC.

The CDR3, as DNA: TGTGCCTTAAACGGAGACTATGGCTACACCTTC. Translated: CALNGDYGYTF. The chain carries TRBV30 and TRBJ1-2; D is unclear. Trimming stripped 7 bases from V and 3 bases from J, with 9 bases between. The germline CDR1 and CDR2 sequences are GTSNPN and SVGIG (reference sequence). This CDR3 region has 11 residues.